These T cell receptor beta chains were read from a single sample in a study of shared clonotypes between healthy human individuals. The method was immunoSEQ multiplex PCR; TCRdb's version includes in-frame clones alone and lacks a portion of them. The sample yields around 1,100,000 clones, approximately 77% seen once. Sequenced material: memory CD4+ T cells from PBMCs. The receptor source for this set is a man aged 18 to 29 in good health. Some clones in this sample may be carry-over from other donors' samples. CDR3s include the opening cysteine and the closing phenylalanine or tryptophan. Fields, in order: clone size, J gene, V gene, D gene, CDR3 DNA, CDR3 protein. A D gene is named only where the DNA matches it firmly. Size tells how often a clone was seen (once, few, many) or the class of an expanded clone, and some rows leave it out.

>NA|TRBJ2-2|TRBV2|TRBD2
TGTGCCAGCAGGGGACTAGCGGGAGAATCCGGGGAGCTGTTTTTT
CASRGLAGESGELFF
>NA|TRBJ2-5|TRBV5-1|NA
TGCGCCAGCAGCTTGGACCTAACACCAGAGACCCAGTACTTC
CASSLDLTPETQYF
>NA|TRBJ1-6|TRBV5-6|NA
TGTGCCAGCAGCGAGCTGGGGCAGAGCTCCTATAATTCACCCCTCCACTTT
CASSELGQSSYNSPLHF
>NA|TRBJ2-4|TRBV4-2|TRBD2
TGTGCCAGCAGCGGGACTAGCGGGTATATTCAGTACTTC
CASSGTSGYIQYF
>NA|TRBJ2-7|TRBV18|TRBD2
TGTGCCAGCTCACCATCTTTAGCGGGAGACTACGAGCAGTACTTC
CASSPSLAGDYEQYF
>NA|TRBJ2-1|TRBV9|NA
TGTGCCAGCAGCGTAGGTGGAGGGAGTGTAAATAATGAGCAGTTCTTC
CASSVGGGSVNNEQFF
>NA|TRBJ1-1|TRBV5-6|NA
TGTGCCAGCAGCTTGGGAATGGAGGACACTGAAGCTTTCTTT
CASSLGMEDTEAFF
>NA|TRBJ2-3|TRBV7-2|NA
TGTGCCAGCAGCTCCCACCTCAGAGCGGGTGGTGACGCAGATACGCAGTATTTT
CASSSHLRAGGDADTQYF
>NA|TRBJ2-7|TRBV30|NA
TGTGCCTGGAGTGTACCGAAGGGGCGGAGGGCCTACGAGCAGTACTTC
CAWSVPKGRRAYEQYF
>few|TRBJ1-1|TRBV6-5|NA
TGTGCCAGCGAATTCGGCACTGAAGCTTTCTTT
CASEFGTEAFF
>NA|TRBJ1-2|TRBV27|NA
TGTGCCAGCAGGGGGACGCTAAAGAAAGGCTACACCTTC
CASRGTLKKGYTF
>NA|TRBJ1-6|TRBV4-1|NA
TGCGCCAGCAGCCAAGATTTCGACAGAGCCTATAATTCACCCCTCCACTTT
CASSQDFDRAYNSPLHF
>NA|TRBJ2-2|TRBV7-2|NA
TGTGCCAGCAGCTCTACCCGAGGGCGCACCGGGGAGCTGTTTTTT
CASSSTRGRTGELFF
>NA|TRBJ2-3|TRBV5-1|NA
TGCGCCAGCAGCTTGAGTCTTGCCGGATGGAACACAGATACGCAGTATTTT
CASSLSLAGWNTDTQYF
>NA|TRBJ2-2|TRBV15|TRBD1
TGTGCCACCAGCAGAGACCAGACAGGGGTCACCGGGGAGCTGTTTTTT
CATSRDQTGVTGELFF
>few|TRBJ2-5|TRBV5-1|NA
TGCGCCAGCCTCCAGGAGGGGGAGACCCAGTACTTC
CASLQEGETQYF
>NA|TRBJ2-7|TRBV5-1|TRBD2
TGCGCCAGCAGCTCCGGGAGGTACGAGCAGTACTTC
CASSSGRYEQYF
>NA|TRBJ1-3|TRBV5-1|NA
TGCGCCAGCAGCTTGGGGGCTCCTTCTGGAAACACCATATATTTT
CASSLGAPSGNTIYF
>NA|TRBJ2-7|TRBV30|TRBD1
TGTGCCTGTTCTTATCCCGGGACCACAGGGGTCTACGAGCAGTACTTC
CACSYPGTTGVYEQYF
>NA|TRBJ1-2|TRBV6-5|NA
TGTGCCAGCAGTTCAAGGGCAGCGTTTAACTATGGCTACACCTTC
CASSSRAAFNYGYTF
>NA|TRBJ1-1|TRBV19|NA
TGTGCCAGTAGGAAGGGTTGGGGCACTGAAGCTTTCTTT
CASRKGWGTEAFF
>few|TRBJ1-5|TRBV6-5|NA
TGTGCCAGCAAGGGTTCAGACCGGCAGCCCCAGCATTTT
CASKGSDRQPQHF
>NA|TRBJ2-1|TRBV2|TRBD2
TGTGCCAGCAGTGCCGGGACTAGCGGTTACAATGAGCAGTTCTTC
CASSAGTSGYNEQFF
>once|TRBJ2-2|TRBV2|TRBD1
TGTGCCAGCAGAGGGACAGGCTCGAACACCGGGGAGCTGTTTTTT
CASRGTGSNTGELFF
>NA|TRBJ2-5|TRBV5-4|NA
TGTGCCAGCAGCTTGGGGCGGAGAGAGACCCAGTACTTC
CASSLGRRETQYF
>few|TRBJ1-2|TRBV6-5|NA
TGTGCCAGCACCGACCACCCTATGGATGGCTACACCTTC
CASTDHPMDGYTF
>NA|TRBJ2-3|TRBV7-3|NA
TGTGCCAGCAGCTTTATGGGACTTGGTACAGATACGCAGTATTTT
CASSFMGLGTDTQYF
>NA|TRBJ1-4|TRBV28|NA
TGTGCCAGCAGTACACGAGCCCGAGGGGAAGGGGAAAAACTGTTTTTT
CASSTRARGEGEKLFF
>once|TRBJ2-7|TRBV5-1|NA
TGCGCCAGCAGCGGAACAAGGGGCCGGAGACCGCCGTTCTCCTACGAGCAGTACTTC
CASSGTRGRRPPFSYEQYF
>few|TRBJ1-5|TRBV6-6|TRBD1
TGTGCCAGCAGTCTGACAGGGCCAGGGCAGCCCCAGCATTTT
CASSLTGPGQPQHF
>NA|TRBJ2-3|TRBV10-3|NA
TGTGCCACCATACAACCGGGCACAGATACGCAGTATTTT
CATIQPGTDTQYF
>few|TRBJ2-2|TRBV7-9|TRBD1
TGTGCCAGCAGGGGAGACAGGGGGAACACCGGGGAGCTGTTTTTT
CASRGDRGNTGELFF
>NA|TRBJ2-1|TRBV4-1|NA
TGCGCCAGCAGCCAAGTGAAGATAGACGCCTCCTACAATGAGCAGTTCTTC
CASSQVKIDASYNEQFF
>NA|TRBJ2-7|TRBV7-8|NA
TGTGCCAGCAGCCCCGGGACTGCCTTTCCCTACGAGCAGTACTTC
CASSPGTAFPYEQYF
>NA|TRBJ1-1|TRBV19|NA
TGTGCCAGTAAAAACAGGGTCACTGAAGCTTTCTTT
CASKNRVTEAFF
>NA|TRBJ1-4|TRBV7-9|TRBD1
TGTGCCAGCAGCTTCGGGACAGGAGATGAAAAACTGTTTTTT
CASSFGTGDEKLFF
>NA|TRBJ2-7|TRBV29-1|NA
TGCAGCGTTGGAGGGCAGGGAACGGACCTATTTTACGAGCAGTACTTC
CSVGGQGTDLFYEQYF
>NA|TRBJ2-5|TRBV27|TRBD2
TGTGCCAGCAGTCCCGAACTAGCGGTCCTCCAAGAGACCCAGTACTTC
CASSPELAVLQETQYF
>NA|TRBJ2-5|TRBV7-6|TRBD1
TGTGCCAGCAGCTTATCCGGCAGGGGGGAGACCCAGTACTTC
CASSLSGRGETQYF
>NA|TRBJ2-2|TRBV5-1|NA
TGCGCCAGCAGCGTCAACACCGGGGAGCTGTTTTTT
CASSVNTGELFF
>NA|TRBJ1-1|TRBV15|NA
TGTGCCACCAGCAGAGATGGCCCAGAAACCAACACTGAAGCTTTCTTT
CATSRDGPETNTEAFF
>NA|TRBJ2-5|TRBV19|TRBD1
TGTGCCAGTAGGTCAGGGGGTTCCGAGACCCAGTACTTC
CASRSGGSETQYF
>NA|TRBJ2-2|TRBV4-3|NA
TGCGCCAGCAGCCATGGAGGGGGCGACACCGGGGAGCTGTTTTTT
CASSHGGGDTGELFF
>NA|TRBJ2-5|TRBV29-1|NA
TGCAGCGTTGAAGCCACGAAGTTTACCGACAGCTTCATGGAGACCCAGTACTTC
CSVEATKFTDSFMETQYF
>NA|TRBJ1-2|TRBV28|NA
TGTGCCAGCAGTTCGCCGTCTGGGGACTATGGCTACACCTTC
CASSSPSGDYGYTF